This TCR beta chain is drawn from a study of blood T cell repertoires in COVID-19. At the level of the study: Researchers got acute and convalescent COVID-19 samples from the United States, Italy and Spain. In each case, the material was cDNA or gDNA derived from T cells, B-cell-depleted T cells, or PBMCs.

In the original analysis: It was from reference gene primer amplification that nucleated cell counts were estimated. Libraries were prepared by immunoSEQ multiplex PCR; TCRdb keeps only in-frame clonotypes and omits some of them. The V and J calls and clone size are taken from that table; D and trimming were inferred from the DNA. The table records around 200,000 clones, around 83% of them present only once. This clone was observed a few times. Trimming cost V 3 bases and J 1 base, with 6 bases left between them. The CDR3 has 13 residues. CDR1 is SGHTA and CDR2 is FQGNSA in the germline V gene. The source of this sequence is a woman of 80 years or more with acute or convalescent COVID-19. Sequencing was done on a sample of peripheral blood. This rearrangement joins TRBV7-2 to TRBJ1-1; unclear D gene. The CDR3 region is CASSLTQNTEAFF. The CDR3 coding sequence is TGTGCCAGCAGCTTGACACAGAACACTGAAGCTTTCTTT.